This T cell receptor (beta chain) was found in a study of naive and memory T cell subsets. About this clonotype: Its antigen remains unidentified.

After CD4 positive bead selection, the CD4-negative fraction gave CD8 T cells. Study-level results: Clonotypes here are unpaired alpha or beta chain sequences. Gini index rose across naive, CM, EM and EMRA in CD4 and CD8. Naive repertoires, especially CD8, held a few larger clonotypes, possibly memory cells re-expressing CD45RA.

The beta constant-region primer was an equimolar mix of two oligonucleotides covering TRBC1 and TRBC2. Ligated cDNA was amplified by four rounds of PCR with nested alpha and beta constant-region primers and SP2. An oligonucleotide with the SP2 primer and a 12-nucleotide UMI was ligated to the cDNA 3' end. In TCRdb, the UMI-ligation and nested PCR reads were re-called with MiXCR into one record per CDR3 protein. The sample contains fewer than 150,000 distinct CDR3 sequences, approximately 21% of which appear only once. CDR3 length equals 14 residues. Germline V gene lookup returns CDR1 SEHNR and CDR2 FQNEAQ (reference sequence). Deletions cut 6 bases from V and 6 bases from J, with 15 bases between.

The V and J genes are TRBV7-9 and TRBJ2-1; D unclear. The sequenced sample consisted of naive CD8+ T cells from blood. This clonotype originated in a human donor in good health. In DNA form, the CDR3 reads TGTGCCAGCAGGTTCGTGGTGGGCCCCAATGAGCAGTTCTTC. Translation: CASRFVVGPNEQFF.